This TCR beta chain was identified during a study of Graves' ophthalmopathy and Graves' hyperthyroidism. The CDR3 totals 11 residues. Per germline, CDR1 MDHEN and CDR2 SYDVKM. The sequenced template was RNA, covering the TCR beta CDR3 region. Second-round multiplex PCR followed a first-round RT-PCR using HTBI primers. Via MiXCR, TCRdb re-called the multiplex PCR reads, giving one row per CDR3 protein. The sample holds some 410,000 distinct CDR3 sequences, more than 20% seen once. Excluded were patients with other autoimmune diseases, uncontrolled infections, pregnancy or lactation. About this clonotype itself: Relative to the germline gene, one junction end is altered; a read error may explain this.

The TCR sequence derives from a woman in her late teens or twenties with stable Graves' hyperthyroidism. V and J are TRBV28 and TRBJ2-7; D gene ambiguous. The sequenced sample consisted of peripheral blood. CDR3: CASSAIDEQYF. The CDR3 DNA reads TGTGCCAGCAGTGCAATCGACGAGCAATACTTC.